Below, 18 T cell receptor beta chains from the same sample are listed, as sequenced in a study of T cell changes during pregnancy in multiple sclerosis. Sequenced by immunoSEQ multiplex PCR; TCRdb stores in-frame clones only, minus some. The data hold about 67,000 clones, with roughly nine tenths observed a single time. The sample was peripheral blood, taken in the second trimester of pregnancy. The receptors come from a female donor with multiple sclerosis, enrolled in a pregnancy study.

The V gene is TRBV28, the J gene TRBJ2-7; D unresolved. V gave up 6 bases and J gave up 7 bases, with 10 bases separating them. This CDR3 comprises 11 residues. CDR1 and CDR2 from the germline V gene are MDHEN and SYDVKM. Here the CDR3 reads CASSSNSEQYF. In nucleotides, the CDR3 is TGTGCCAGCAGCTCGAACAGTGAGCAGTACTTC.

V usage is TRBV5-1 and J usage is TRBJ1-2, with TRBD1 as a possible D gene (6 bases). Looked up from germline, CDR1 is SGHRS and CDR2 is YFSETQ. Trimming stripped 1 base from V and 4 bases from J, with 17 bases between. CDR3 size: 16 residues. The chain's CDR3 is CASSLTLVTGTYGYTF. CDR3 DNA sequence: TGCGCCAGCAGCTTGACTTTGGTTACAGGGACCTATGGCTACACCTTC.

This clone appeared a single time. The chain has TRBV9 and TRBJ2-5; 7 positions match TRBD2. Germline lookup yields CDR1 SGDLS and CDR2 YYNGEE. This CDR3 comprises 15 residues. Trimming took 1 base from V and 2 from J; bases not matched to a gene: 5. The CDR3 coding sequence is TGTGCCAGCAGCGTAAAATGGGGGGGACAAGAGACCCAGTACTTC. Encoded protein: CASSVKWGGQETQYF.

The chain has TRBV19 and TRBJ2-2, with 9 bases matching TRBD1. The V and J ends lost 6 bases and 6 bases, in that order; junction bases with no gene match: 5. CDR1 is LNHDA and CDR2 is SQIVND in the germline V gene (reference sequence). The CDR3 sequence is 14 residues long. CDR3 nucleotide sequence: TGTGCCAGTAGCAACAGGGGGCCGGCCGGGGAGCTGTTTTTT. Translating it yields CASSNRGPAGELFF.

The genes are TRBV4-2 and TRBJ1-1; no reliable D call. The V gene lost 6 bases and the J gene lost 4 bases, with 9 bases spanning the gap. CDR1 and CDR2 (germline): LGHNA, YNFKEQ. The CDR3 is made up of 12 amino acids. DNA for the CDR3: TGTGCCAGCAGTTCCTATTCCACTGAAGCTTTCTTT. Translated: CASSSYSTEAFF.

The gene calls are TRBV5-4 and TRBJ2-6; tentative D call: TRBD2 (6 bases). V lost 4 bases, J lost 4 bases, and 15 bases lay in between. The CDR3 is 16 amino acids. Germline-derived CDR1 and CDR2 are SGHNT and YYREEE (reference sequence). CDR3 protein: CASSQDLGSGANVLTF. The DNA for the CDR3 is TGTGCCAGCAGCCAAGATCTCGGGAGCGGGGCCAACGTCCTGACTTTC.

The gene calls are TRBV5-1 and TRBJ2-3, with D tentatively TRBD1 (6 bases). Per the germline V gene, CDR1 is SGHRS and CDR2 is YFSETQ. The CDR3 has 13 residues. V lost 5 bases and J lost 5, with 12 bases in between. The CDR3 is CASSQQGEDTQYF. The CDR3 coding sequence is TGCGCCAGCAGTCAACAGGGTGAAGATACGCAGTATTTT. The complete variable domain, with remaining parts taken from reference TRBV5-1 and TRBJ2-3, reads KAGVTQTPRYLIKTRGQQVTLSCSPISGHRSVSWYQQTPGQGLQFLFEYFSETQRNKGNFPGRFSGRQFSNSRSEMNVSTLELGDSALYLCASSQQGEDTQYFGPGTRLTVL.

This clone was counted once. This chain uses TRBV4-3 with TRBJ2-5, with D possibly TRBD2 on 6 matching bases. The J call may be mistaken, given a closer DNA end match to TRBJ2-7. CDR1 is LGHNA, CDR2 YSLEER, per germline. The CDR3 runs to 14 residues. The CDR3 here is CASRPLASSYEQYF. In nucleotides, the CDR3 is TGCGCCAGCAGGCCCCTAGCGTCCTCCTACGAGCAGTACTTC.

This clone came up a few times. The gene calls are TRBV19 and TRBJ2-1; TRBD2 agrees at 8 bases. This CDR3 contains 14 residues. Per germline, CDR1 LNHDA and CDR2 SQIVND (reference sequence). Trimming took 1 base from V and 8 from J; bases not matched to a gene: 4. The CDR3 DNA is TGTGCCAGTAGTATAGCGGGAGGGCTCCATGAGCAGTTCTTC. Translating it yields CASSIAGGLHEQFF.

The J gene is TRBJ1-2, the V gene TRBV19; no clear D. Trimming removed 4 bases at V and 4 bases at J, with 34 bases between. This CDR3 spans 21 amino acids. Germline CDR1 reads LNHDA; CDR2 reads SQIVND (reference sequence). The DNA of the CDR3 is TGTGCCAGTAGTACCAGGTCAAAATCGGCGCTCTATGACGCCGTTCGCTATGGCTACACCTTC. Its protein product is CASSTRSKSALYDAVRYGYTF. The whole variable domain, remainder taken from reference TRBV19 and TRBJ1-2, is DGGITQSPKYLFRKEGQNVTLSCEQNLNHDAMYWYRQDPGQGLRLIYYSQIVNDFQKGDIAEGYSVSREKKESFPLTVTSAQKNPTAFYLCASSTRSKSALYDAVRYGYTFGSGTRLTVV.

The chain links TRBV5-1 to TRBJ1-4; D gene uncertain. CDR1 SGHRS and CDR2 YFSETQ come from the germline V gene. V lost 0 bases, J lost 0 bases, and 9 bases lay in between. The CDR3 has 16 residues. CDR3 in DNA: TGCGCCAGCAGCTTGGAACAGTTTGCAACTAATGAAAAACTGTTTTTT. It is translated as CASSLEQFATNEKLFF.

This chain connects TRBV7-7 to TRBJ2-3; TRBD2 aligns across 10 bases. Germline loops: CDR1 SSHAT, CDR2 FNYEAQ (reference sequence). CDR3 length equals 15 residues. V lost 3 bases, J lost 1 base, and 1 base stayed unmatched. The CDR3: CASSLGTSGTDTQYF. In nucleotides, the CDR3 is TGTGCCAGCAGCTTGGGGACTAGCGGCACAGATACGCAGTATTTT.

Concerning this clone itself: This sample also contains other DNA sequences that code for the same CDR3. The genes are TRBV29-1 and TRBJ1-1; D is perhaps TRBD1 (6 bases). Germline loops: CDR1 SQVTM, CDR2 ANQGSEA. The CDR3 runs 12 residues. V lost 6 bases to trimming and J lost 1 base, with 9 bases between them. The CDR3 protein is CSVNRENTEAFF. CDR3 DNA: TGCAGCGTGAACAGGGAGAACACTGAAGCTTTCTTT.

The V gene is TRBV7-6, the J gene TRBJ1-1; possible D gene TRBD1, 5 bases. Germline CDR1 is SGHVS and CDR2 is FNYEAQ. There are 15 residues in the CDR3. Trimming took 6 bases from V and 4 from J, leaving 18 bases between them. The CDR3 coding sequence is TGTGCCAGCAGTGCCCGTACAGGTAATCGCACTGAAGCTTTCTTT. Translating it yields CASSARTGNRTEAFF.

CDR3 in DNA: TGTGCCAGCAGTCCTATCTACAGGGGCCCTCAGCCCCAGCATTTT. Protein: CASSPIYRGPQPQHF. The gene calls are TRBV6-1 and TRBJ1-5, with 7 bases aligning to TRBD1. Germline-derived CDR1 and CDR2 are MNHNS and SASEGT. This CDR3 spans 15 amino acids. V lost 5 bases to trimming and J lost 6 bases; unmatched junction nucleotides: 10.

This CDR3 reads CASKLGDTTWDTEAFF. The CDR3 DNA sequence: TGTGCCAGCAAGCTAGGGGACACTACATGGGACACTGAAGCTTTCTTT. This chain joins TRBV2 and TRBJ1-1, with TRBD1 as a possible D gene (6 bases). Trimming left V 7 bases short and J 3 bases short, with 21 bases between. The CDR3 runs to 16 residues. Germline CDR1 SNHLY, CDR2 FYNNEI.

The V and J genes are TRBV11-2 and TRBJ2-1, with D possibly TRBD2 on 5 matching bases. V shed 6 bases and J shed 9 bases, with 12 bases lying between them. In germline, CDR1 is SGHAT, CDR2 FQNNGV. The CDR3 has 12 amino acids. CDR3 protein: CASSVRAVEQFF. CDR3 DNA sequence: TGTGCCAGCAGTGTGAGGGCCGTTGAGCAGTTCTTC. Together with reference TRBV11-2 and TRBJ2-1, the CDR3 gives the full variable domain: EAGVAQSPRYKIIEKRQSVAFWCNPISGHATLYWYQQILGQGPKLLIQFQNNGVVDDSQLPKDRFSAERLKGVDSTLKIQPAKLEDSAVYLCASSVRAVEQFFGPGTRLTVL.

This chain uses TRBV30 with TRBJ2-5; D may be TRBD1 (6 bases). The CDR3 runs to 12 residues. Germline CDR1 and CDR2: GTSNPN and SVGIG (reference sequence). The CDR3 DNA reads TGTGCTTCCAGGGGCCCCGGAGAGACCCAGTACTTC. This codes for CASRGPGETQYF.